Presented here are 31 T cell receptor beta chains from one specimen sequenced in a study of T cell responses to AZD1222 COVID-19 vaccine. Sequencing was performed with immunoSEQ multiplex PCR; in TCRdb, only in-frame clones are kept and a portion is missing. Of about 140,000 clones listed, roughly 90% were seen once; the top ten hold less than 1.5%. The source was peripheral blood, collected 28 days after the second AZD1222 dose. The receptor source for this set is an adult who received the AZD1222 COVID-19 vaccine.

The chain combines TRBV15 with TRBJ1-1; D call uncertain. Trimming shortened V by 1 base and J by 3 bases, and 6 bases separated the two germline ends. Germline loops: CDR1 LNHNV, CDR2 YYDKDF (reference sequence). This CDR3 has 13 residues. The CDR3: CATSRASDTEAFF. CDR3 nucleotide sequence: TGTGCCACCAGCAGAGCCTCCGACACTGAAGCTTTCTTT.

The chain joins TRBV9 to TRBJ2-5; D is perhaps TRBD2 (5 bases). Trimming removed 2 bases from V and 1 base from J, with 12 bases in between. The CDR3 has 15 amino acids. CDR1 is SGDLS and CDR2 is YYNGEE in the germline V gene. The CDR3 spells CASSVAAGLQETQYF. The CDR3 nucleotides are TGTGCCAGCAGCGTCGCGGCGGGCCTCCAAGAGACCCAGTACTTC.

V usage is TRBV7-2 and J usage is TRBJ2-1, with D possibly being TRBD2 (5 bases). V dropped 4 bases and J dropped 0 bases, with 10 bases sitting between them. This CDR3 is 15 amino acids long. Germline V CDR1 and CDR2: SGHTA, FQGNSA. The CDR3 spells CASSSRGSSYNEQFF. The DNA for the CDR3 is TGTGCCAGCAGCTCCCGGGGTAGCTCCTACAATGAGCAGTTCTTC. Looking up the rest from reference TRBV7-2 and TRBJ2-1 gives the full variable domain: GAGVSQSPSNKVTEKGKDVELRCDPISGHTALYWYRQSLGQGLEFLIYFQGNSAPDKSGLPSDRFSAERTGGSVSTLTIQRTQQEDSAVYLCASSSRGSSYNEQFFGPGTRLTVL.

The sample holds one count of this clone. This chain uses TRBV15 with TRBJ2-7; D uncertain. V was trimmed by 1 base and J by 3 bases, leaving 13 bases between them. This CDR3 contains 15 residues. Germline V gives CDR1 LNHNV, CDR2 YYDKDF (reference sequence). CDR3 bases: TGTGCCACCAGCAGAGCGCGGCAAGGATACTACGAGCAGTACTTC. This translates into CATSRARQGYYEQYF.

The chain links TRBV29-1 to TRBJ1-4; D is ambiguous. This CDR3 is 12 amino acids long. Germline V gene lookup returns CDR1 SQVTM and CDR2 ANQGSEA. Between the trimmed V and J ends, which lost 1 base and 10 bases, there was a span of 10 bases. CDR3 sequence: CSVEGDDGKLFF. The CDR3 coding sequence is TGCAGCGTTGAAGGTGACGACGGAAAACTGTTTTTT.

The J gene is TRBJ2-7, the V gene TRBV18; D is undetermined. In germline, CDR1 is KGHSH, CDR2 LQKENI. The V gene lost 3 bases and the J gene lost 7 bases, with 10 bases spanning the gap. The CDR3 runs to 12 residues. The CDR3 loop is CASSPKGGEQYF. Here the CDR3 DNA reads TGTGCCAGCTCACCCAAAGGTGGTGAGCAGTACTTC. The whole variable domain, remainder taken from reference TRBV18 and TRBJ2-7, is NAGVMQNPRHLVRRRGQEARLRCSPMKGHSHVYWYRQLPEEGLKFMVYLQKENIIDESGMPKERFSAEFPKEGPSILRIQQVVRGDSAAYFCASSPKGGEQYFGPGTRLTVT.

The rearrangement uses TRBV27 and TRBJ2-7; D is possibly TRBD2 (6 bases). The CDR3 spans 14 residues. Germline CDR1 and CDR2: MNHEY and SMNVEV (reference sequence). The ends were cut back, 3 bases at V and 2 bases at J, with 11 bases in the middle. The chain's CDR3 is CASSLSGTPYEQYF. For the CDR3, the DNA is TGTGCCAGCAGTTTGTCCGGGACTCCCTACGAGCAGTACTTC.

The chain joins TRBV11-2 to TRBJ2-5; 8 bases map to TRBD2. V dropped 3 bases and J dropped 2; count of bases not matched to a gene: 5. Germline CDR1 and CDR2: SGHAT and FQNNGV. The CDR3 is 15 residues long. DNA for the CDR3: TGTGCCAGCAGCTTCGGCCGGGGGGGGCAAGAGACCCAGTACTTC. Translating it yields CASSFGRGGQETQYF.

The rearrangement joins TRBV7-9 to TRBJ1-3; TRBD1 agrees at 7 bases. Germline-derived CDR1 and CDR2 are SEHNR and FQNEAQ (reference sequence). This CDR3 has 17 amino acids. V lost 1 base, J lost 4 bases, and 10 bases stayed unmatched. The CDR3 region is CASSLVPLTGQGNTIYF. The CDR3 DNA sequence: TGTGCCAGCAGCTTAGTTCCCCTGACAGGGCAAGGAAACACCATATATTTT.

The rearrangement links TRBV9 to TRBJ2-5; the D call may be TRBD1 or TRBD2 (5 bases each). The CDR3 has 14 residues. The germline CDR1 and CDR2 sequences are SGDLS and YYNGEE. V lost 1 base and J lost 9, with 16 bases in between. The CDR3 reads CASSVRDLSLAQYF. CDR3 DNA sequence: TGTGCCAGCAGCGTACGGGACCTGTCCTTGGCCCAGTACTTC.

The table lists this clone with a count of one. CDR3 loop: CASSAPGTGVGEEQFF. CDR3 DNA sequence: TGTGCCAGCAGCGCCCCCGGGACAGGGGTAGGCGAGGAGCAGTTCTTC. The chain uses TRBV9 and TRBJ2-1, with TRBD1 identical over 10 bases. CDR1 is SGDLS and CDR2 is YYNGEE in the germline V gene. V lost 3 bases to trimming and J lost 10 bases; unmatched junction nucleotides: 13. The CDR3 spans 16 residues.

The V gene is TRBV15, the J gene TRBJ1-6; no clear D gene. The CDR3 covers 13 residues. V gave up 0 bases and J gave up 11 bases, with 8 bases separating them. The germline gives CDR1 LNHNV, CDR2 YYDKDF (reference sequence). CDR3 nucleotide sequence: TGTGCCACCAGCAGAGACCGATATGCACCCCTCCACTTT. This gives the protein CATSRDRYAPLHF.

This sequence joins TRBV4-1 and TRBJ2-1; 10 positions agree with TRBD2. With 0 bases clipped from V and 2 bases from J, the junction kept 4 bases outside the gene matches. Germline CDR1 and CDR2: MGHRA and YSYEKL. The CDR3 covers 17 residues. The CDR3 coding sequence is TGCGCCAGCAGCCAAGAACGTCTAGCGGGGGCCTACAATGAGCAGTTCTTC. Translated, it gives CASSQERLAGAYNEQFF.

CDR3 in amino acids: CASGRPTGSSGANVLTF. The CDR3 DNA reads TGTGCCAGCGGGAGGCCGACAGGGAGCTCTGGGGCCAACGTCCTGACTTTC. The chain links TRBV2 to TRBJ2-6; perhaps TRBD1 as D (7 bases). CDR1 and CDR2 from the germline V gene are SNHLY and FYNNEI. V shed 8 bases and J shed 0 bases, with 17 bases lying between them. The CDR3 consists of 17 residues.

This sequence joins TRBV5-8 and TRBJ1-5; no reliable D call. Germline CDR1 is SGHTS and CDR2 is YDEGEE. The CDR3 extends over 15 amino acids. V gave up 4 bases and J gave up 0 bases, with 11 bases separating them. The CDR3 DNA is TGTGCCAGCAGCCTAGGATTTTATAGCAATCAGCCCCAGCATTTT. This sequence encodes CASSLGFYSNQPQHF. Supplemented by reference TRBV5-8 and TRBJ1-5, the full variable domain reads EAGVTQSPTHLIKTRGQQATLRCSPISGHTSVYWYQQALGLGLQFLLWYDEGEERNRGNFPPRFSGRQFPNYSSELNVNALELEDSALYLCASSLGFYSNQPQHFGDGTRLSIL.

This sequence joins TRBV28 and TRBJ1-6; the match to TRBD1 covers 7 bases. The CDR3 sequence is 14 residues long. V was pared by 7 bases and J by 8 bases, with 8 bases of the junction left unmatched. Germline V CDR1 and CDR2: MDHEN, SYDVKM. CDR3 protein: CASNVGQMYSPLHF. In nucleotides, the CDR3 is TGTGCCAGCAACGTGGGACAGATGTATTCACCCCTCCACTTT.

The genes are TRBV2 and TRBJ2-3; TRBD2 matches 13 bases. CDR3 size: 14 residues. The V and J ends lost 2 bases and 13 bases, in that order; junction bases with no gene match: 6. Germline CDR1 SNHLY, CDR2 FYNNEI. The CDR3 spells CASSEMGLAGTEYF. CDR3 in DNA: TGTGCCAGCAGTGAAATGGGACTAGCGGGGACAGAGTATTTT.

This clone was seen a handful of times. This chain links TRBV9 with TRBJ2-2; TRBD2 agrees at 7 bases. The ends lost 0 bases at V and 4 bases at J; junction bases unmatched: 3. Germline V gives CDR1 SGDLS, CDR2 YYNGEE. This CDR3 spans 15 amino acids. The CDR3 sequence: CASSVETGGTGELFF. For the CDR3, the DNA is TGTGCCAGCAGCGTAGAAACGGGGGGCACCGGGGAGCTGTTTTTT.

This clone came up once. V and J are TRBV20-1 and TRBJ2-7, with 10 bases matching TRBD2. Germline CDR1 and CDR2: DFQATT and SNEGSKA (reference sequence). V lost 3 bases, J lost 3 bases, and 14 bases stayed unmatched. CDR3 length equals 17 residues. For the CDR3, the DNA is TGCAGTGCTAGTGGTTTTTCGGCTAGCGGGAGTAGCTACGAGCAGTACTTC. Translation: CSASGFSASGSSYEQYF.

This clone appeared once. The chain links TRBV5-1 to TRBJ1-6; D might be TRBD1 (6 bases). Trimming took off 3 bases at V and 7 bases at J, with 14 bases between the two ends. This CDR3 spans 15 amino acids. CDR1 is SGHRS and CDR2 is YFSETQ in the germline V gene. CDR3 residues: CASSSAGQQNSPLHF. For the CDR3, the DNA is TGCGCCAGCAGCTCCGCCGGACAGCAAAATTCACCCCTCCACTTT.

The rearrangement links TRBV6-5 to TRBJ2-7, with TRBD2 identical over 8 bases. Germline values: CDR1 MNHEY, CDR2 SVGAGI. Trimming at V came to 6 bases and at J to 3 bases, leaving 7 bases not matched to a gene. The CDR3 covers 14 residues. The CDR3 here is CASRAGGRSYEQYF. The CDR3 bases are TGTGCCAGCAGGGCGGGGGGACGGAGCTACGAGCAGTACTTC.

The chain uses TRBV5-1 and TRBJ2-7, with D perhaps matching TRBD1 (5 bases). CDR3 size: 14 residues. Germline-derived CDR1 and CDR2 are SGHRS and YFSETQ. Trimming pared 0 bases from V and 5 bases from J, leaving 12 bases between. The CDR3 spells CASSLDQGRNEQYF. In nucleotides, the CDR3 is TGCGCCAGCAGCTTGGATCAGGGCAGGAACGAGCAGTACTTC. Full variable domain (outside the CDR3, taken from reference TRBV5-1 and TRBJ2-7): KAGVTQTPRYLIKTRGQQVTLSCSPISGHRSVSWYQQTPGQGLQFLFEYFSETQRNKGNFPGRFSGRQFSNSRSEMNVSTLELGDSALYLCASSLDQGRNEQYFGPGTRLTVT.

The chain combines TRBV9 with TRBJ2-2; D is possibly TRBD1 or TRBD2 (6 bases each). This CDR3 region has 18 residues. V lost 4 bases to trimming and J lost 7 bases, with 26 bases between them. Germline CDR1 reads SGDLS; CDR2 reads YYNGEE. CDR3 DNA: TGTGCCAGCAGCTTCCCCGGGGGCCTCGGGGCGGTCGGCGGGGAGCTGTTTTTT. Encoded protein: CASSFPGGLGAVGGELFF.

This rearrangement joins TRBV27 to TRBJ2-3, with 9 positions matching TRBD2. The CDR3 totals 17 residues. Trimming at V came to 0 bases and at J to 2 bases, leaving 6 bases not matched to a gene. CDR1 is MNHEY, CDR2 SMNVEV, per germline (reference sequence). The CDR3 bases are TGTGCCAGCAGTTTATCGGCTAGCGGGACATTCACAGATACGCAGTATTTT. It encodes CASSLSASGTFTDTQYF.

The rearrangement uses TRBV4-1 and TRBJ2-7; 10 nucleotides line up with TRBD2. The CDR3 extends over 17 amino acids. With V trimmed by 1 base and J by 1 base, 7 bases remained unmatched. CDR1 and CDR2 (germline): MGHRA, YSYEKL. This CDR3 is CASSQGPGLAPSYEQYF. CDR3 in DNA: TGCGCCAGCAGCCAAGGGCCGGGACTAGCGCCTTCCTACGAGCAGTACTTC.

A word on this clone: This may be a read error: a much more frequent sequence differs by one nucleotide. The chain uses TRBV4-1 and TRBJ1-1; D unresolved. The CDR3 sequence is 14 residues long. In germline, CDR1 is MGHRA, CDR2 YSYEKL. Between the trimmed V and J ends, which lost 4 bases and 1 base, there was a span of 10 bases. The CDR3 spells CASSPWTGNTEAFF. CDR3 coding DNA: TGCGCCAGCAGCCCTTGGACGGGGAACACTGAAGCTTTCTTT.

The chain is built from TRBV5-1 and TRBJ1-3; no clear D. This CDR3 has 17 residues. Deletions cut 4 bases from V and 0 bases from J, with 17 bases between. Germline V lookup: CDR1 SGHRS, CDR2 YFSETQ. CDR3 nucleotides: TGCGCCAGCAGCCTTCTGGGTCAGAGAAACTCTGGAAACACCATATATTTT. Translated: CASSLLGQRNSGNTIYF.

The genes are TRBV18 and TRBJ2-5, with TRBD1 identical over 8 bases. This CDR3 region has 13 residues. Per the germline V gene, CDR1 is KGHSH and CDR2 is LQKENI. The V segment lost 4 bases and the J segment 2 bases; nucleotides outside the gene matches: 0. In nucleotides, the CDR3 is TGTGCCAGCTCACACAGGGGGCAAGAGACCCAGTACTTC. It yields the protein CASSHRGQETQYF.

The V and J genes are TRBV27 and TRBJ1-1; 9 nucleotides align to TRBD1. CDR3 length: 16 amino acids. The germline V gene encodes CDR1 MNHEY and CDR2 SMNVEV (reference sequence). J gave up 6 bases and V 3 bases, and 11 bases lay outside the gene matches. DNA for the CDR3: TGTGCCAGCAGTTTTTACAGGGGGCGCGGGGTAGCTGAAGCTTTCTTT. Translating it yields CASSFYRGRGVAEAFF.

CDR3 amino acids: CASSTGVGQPQHF. For the CDR3, the DNA is TGTGCCAGTAGTACAGGGGTAGGTCAGCCCCAGCATTTT. The rearrangement uses TRBV19 and TRBJ1-5; a possible D gene is TRBD1 (6 bases). Trimming removed 4 bases from V and 6 bases from J, with 10 bases in between. Germline V gene data show CDR1 as LNHDA and CDR2 as SQIVND (reference sequence). The CDR3 has 13 amino acids.

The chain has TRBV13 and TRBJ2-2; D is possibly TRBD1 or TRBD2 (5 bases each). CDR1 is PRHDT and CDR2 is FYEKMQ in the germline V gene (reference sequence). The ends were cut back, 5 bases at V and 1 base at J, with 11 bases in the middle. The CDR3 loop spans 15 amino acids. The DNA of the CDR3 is TGTGCCAGCAGCCCGGGACCCCGGAACACCGGGGAGCTGTTTTTT. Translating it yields CASSPGPRNTGELFF. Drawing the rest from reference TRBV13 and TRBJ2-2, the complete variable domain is AAGVIQSPRHLIKEKRETATLKCYPIPRHDTVYWYQQGPGQDPQFLISFYEKMQSDKGSIPDRFSAQQFSDYHSELNMSSLELGDSALYFCASSPGPRNTGELFFGEGSRLTVL.